This T cell receptor (beta chain) was profiled in a study of cytomegalovirus exposure and HLA in healthy donors. The CDR3 is made up of 16 amino acids. The germline CDR1 and CDR2 sequences are SGDLS and YYNGEE. The ends were cut back, 0 bases at V and 3 bases at J, with 16 bases in the middle. For this clone: Its antigen is as yet unknown.

The study's findings and limits: Association of roughly 17,000 TCR beta sequences with HLA alleles was found at 0.05 false discovery rate in a later analysis.

Primers included in the PCR were 60 Vbeta and 13 Jbeta primers. Measured with immunoSEQ multiplex PCR; TCRdb has only the in-frame clones, and not every one. The sample's table shows roughly 76,000 clones. The sample consisted of PBMCs. The chain has TRBV9 and TRBJ2-7; weak D call: TRBD1 (7 bases). This TCR was recovered from a female donor in good health and CMV-seropositive. Here the CDR3 DNA reads TGTGCCAGCAGCGTAGGAGTGGAGGGGGCCTTCTACGAGCAGTACTTC. Translated: CASSVGVEGAFYEQYF.